This T cell receptor (beta chain) is from a study of T cell responses to AZD1222 COVID-19 vaccine (dated by TCRdb to 2020 to 2023). Broadly, across the study: Because spike-specific TCR depth and breadth did not differ between the two schedules, AZD1222 recipients who got a second dose at roughly 4 weeks were pooled with those who got a second dose at roughly 12 weeks. Trial participants were enrolled by age into 18-55, 56-69 and 70-plus year subgroups, with around 140, 26 and 57 TCR-sequenced participants respectively. TCR sequencing was performed for roughly 250 trial participants, of whom approximately 200 were given two doses of AZD1222 and around 25 were given two doses of MenACWY control vaccine. Study-wide conclusions, independent of this receptor: Because no samples from the day 14 peak response were available, repertoires could be characterized only after the peak T cell response. Conclusions about previously exposed vaccinees were limited because only 6 or 7 AZD1222 recipients were SARS-CoV-2 seropositive at baseline. CD4 TCRs associated with the vaccine covered the entire spike protein, and the dominant responses were in regions 160-218 and 743-854. Participants were mostly white British, with more females than males. The authors suggested clonal diversity may have been underestimated. Reportedly, close to half of the unique spike-specific TCRs recognized epitopes lying outside the regions that are mutated in the B.1.351 and B.1.1.7 variants. In the small 56-69-year group, the increase in depth fell short of significance, most likely because of low power. After two AZD1222 doses, both the breadth and the depth of spike-specific TCRs were significantly higher than at day 0 and than in MenACWY recipients.

This clone was detected a few times. The target of this receptor is not known. Base qualities are not at hand, and no much larger clone is one base apart. The CDR3 regions of human TCRbeta chains were analyzed by immunosequencing. The paper's processing steps were these. TCRs in the repertoires were matched against a reference library of SARS-CoV-2-specific TCRs that had been generated with the MIRA antigen-specificity platform. Breadth meant the fraction of unique TCRs that were SARS-CoV-2-associated, whereas depth meant the fraction of total T cells that were SARS-CoV-2-associated. Using the MIRA data, each spike-specific TCR was assigned both to the spike region to which the TCR was reactive and to a CD4 or CD8 class. Log10-transformed breadth and depth values were compared by one-way ANOVA with Sidak's multiple comparisons tests. As stored in TCRdb, this immuneACCESS dataset retains in-frame rearrangements with V and J assigned. A fraction of the clones does not appear; measured against another copy, unresolved V genes explain less than half of the discrepancy, and the remainder lacks a known reason. The V and J calls and the clone size are those of that table, but D and trimming were determined from the DNA. For this sample there are roughly 97,000 clones; 80% to 90% appear just once. More than 6.5% of the sample belongs to the ten largest clones.

The time point label for this specimen denotes: baseline before first vaccination. Samples from vaccinated people were obtained from the UK trials COV001 and COV002, which included a single-blind randomized controlled phase 2/3 trial of AZD1222 (ChAdOx1 nCoV-19) in healthy adults. For TCRbeta chain sequencing, PBMC samples from trial participants were taken at day 0 and at day 28 after the second dose. The CDR3 covers 12 residues, taking in both the cysteine and the phenylalanine. Only the CDR3 DNA stays, 36 bases, in frame from base 1. Per the germline V gene (reference sequence), SEHNR is the CDR1 and FQNEAQ is the CDR2. V is reduced by 3 bases and J by 2 bases, leaving a spacing of 3 bases between them.

The TCR sequence derives from an adult in good health. The chain joins TRBV7-9 to TRBJ2-3, with no D gene named confidently. Sequenced here: peripheral blood, sampled on day 0 of AZD1222 vaccination. The nucleotides read TGTGCCAGCAGCTTCGACACAGATACGCAGTATTTT. It encodes CASSFDTDTQYF.